The TCR beta chain described here comes from a study of T cell responses to AZD1222 COVID-19 vaccine. Libraries were prepared by immunoSEQ multiplex PCR; TCRdb keeps only in-frame clonotypes and omits some of them. This sample has over 50,000 clones, with 75% to 90% found just once. On this clone: The target antigen is unknown.

Trimming took 5 bases from V and 8 from J; bases not matched to a gene: 9. Germline V gene sequence: CDR1 SGHDT, CDR2 YYEEEE. The CDR3 spans 15 residues. Study findings and constraints: Scientists sampled the repertoires only once the peak T cell response had passed. Dominant CD4 TCR responses targeted spike regions 160-218 and 743-854. Variant regions that are unmutated are reportedly the target of nearly half of spike-specific TCRs.

This TCR was sampled from an adult in good health. Sequenced material: peripheral blood, taken on day 0 of AZD1222 vaccination. This chain joins TRBV5-6 and TRBJ2-3, with 12 positions matching TRBD2. The CDR3 coding sequence is TGTGCCAGCAGAATACTAGCGGGGGGCGTCGGTACGCAGTATTTT. Its translation is CASRILAGGVGTQYF.